Following are 30 T cell receptor beta chains from one sample sequenced in a study of control samples from healthy donors and cancer patients. Sequenced by immunoSEQ multiplex PCR; TCRdb stores in-frame clones only, minus some. The sample consists of 150,000 to 200,000 clones, 91% of them appearing once. The sample taken for sequencing was blood. The receptors were sampled from a woman aged 30 to 39 in good health.

This clone was detected once. The V and J genes are TRBV6-2 or TRBV6-3 and TRBJ1-5; 7 bases are shared with TRBD1. The CDR3 has 13 residues. Germline V lookup: CDR1 MNHEY, CDR2 SVGEGT. Germline trimming cut 2 bases from V and 5 bases from J; bases unmatched to any gene: 0. For the CDR3, the DNA is TGTGCCAGCAGTTACGACAGGGATCAGCCCCAGCATTTT. It specifies CASSYDRDQPQHF.

This clone was detected once. V gene TRBV5-1 combines with J gene TRBJ1-4, with D possibly matching TRBD1 (6 bases). V lost 3 bases and J 8 bases, leaving 8 bases between the germline ends. The CDR3 is 12 residues long. Germline V CDR1 and CDR2: SGHRS, YFSETQ. This chain's CDR3 is CASSSGTEKLFF. CDR3 coding DNA: TGCGCCAGCAGCTCCGGGACAGAAAAACTGTTTTTT.

This sequence joins TRBV28 and TRBJ1-5; TRBD1 matches 7 bases. V was pared by 6 bases and J by 7 bases, with 9 bases of the junction left unmatched. Germline V gene lookup returns CDR1 MDHEN and CDR2 SYDVKM. CDR3 length: 14 residues. This CDR3 reads CASRPGTASQPQHF. CDR3 DNA: TGTGCCAGCAGACCCGGGACAGCGAGCCAGCCCCAGCATTTT. Supplemented by reference TRBV28 and TRBJ1-5, the full variable domain reads DVKVTQSSRYLVKRTGEKVFLECVQDMDHENMFWYRQDPGLGLRLIYFSYDVKMKEKGDIPEGYSVSREKKERFSLILESASTNQTSMYLCASRPGTASQPQHFGDGTRLSIL.

This clone was detected once. This chain uses TRBV19 with TRBJ2-1, with 12 nucleotides matching TRBD2. The germline CDR1 and CDR2 sequences are LNHDA and SQIVND (reference sequence). The CDR3 sequence is 15 residues long. The junction had 6 bases not matched to a gene; V was cut back by 3 bases and J by 9 bases. CDR3 protein: CASSISGLAGIEQFF. In nucleotides, the CDR3 is TGTGCCAGTAGTATTTCCGGACTAGCGGGGATTGAGCAGTTCTTC.

The chain has TRBV5-1 and TRBJ1-3; tentatively, D is TRBD1 (5 bases). V shed 4 bases and J shed 2 bases, with 10 bases lying between them. This CDR3 has 14 residues. CDR1 and CDR2 from the germline V gene are SGHRS and YFSETQ. The CDR3 loop reads CASSRTGTGNTIYF. CDR3 sequence (DNA): TGCGCCAGCAGCAGAACAGGAACTGGAAACACCATATATTTT.

The gene calls are TRBV2 and TRBJ1-3; D is uncertain. Germline lookup yields CDR1 SNHLY and CDR2 FYNNEI. The CDR3 length is 16 residues. Trimming cost V 4 bases and J 0 bases, with 13 bases left between them. CDR3 region: CASSGIHGNSGNTIYF. CDR3 nucleotide sequence: TGTGCCAGCAGTGGAATCCACGGCAACTCTGGAAACACCATATATTTT. The entire variable domain, with the rest obtained from reference TRBV2 and TRBJ1-3, is as follows: EPEVTQTPSHQVTQMGQEVILRCVPISNHLYFYWYRQILGQKVEFLVSFYNNEISEKSEIFDDQFSVERPDGSNFTLKIRSTKLEDSAMYFCASSGIHGNSGNTIYFGEGSWLTVV.

The chain couples TRBV28 to TRBJ1-2; 7 bases are shared with TRBD1. V gave up 2 bases and J gave up 0 bases; unmatched junction bases: 0. The V gene's germline CDR1 is MDHEN and CDR2 SYDVKM. The CDR3 is 14 residues long. The CDR3 DNA reads as TGTGCCAGCAGTTTAACAGGGGCTAACTATGGCTACACCTTC. Protein: CASSLTGANYGYTF.

This CDR3 is CASSPQQGQNGANVLTF. CDR3 coding DNA: TGTGCCAGCTCACCACAACAGGGTCAAAATGGGGCCAACGTCCTGACTTTC. V is TRBV18 and J is TRBJ2-6, with D tentatively TRBD1 (6 bases). The CDR3 loop spans 17 amino acids. Germline assignment: CDR1 KGHSH and CDR2 LQKENI. The V gene lost 1 base and the J gene lost 3 bases, with 13 bases spanning the gap.

This clone is a singleton in its sample. This chain links TRBV29-1 with TRBJ1-4; D remains unclear. The V and J ends lost 6 bases and 5 bases respectively, with 10 bases between them. This CDR3 is built from 12 residues. Germline V CDR1 and CDR2: SQVTM, ANQGSEA. The CDR3 sequence: CSVEDRNEKLFF. The CDR3, as DNA: TGCAGCGTGGAGGACCGGAATGAAAAACTGTTTTTT.

The V and J genes are TRBV5-4 and TRBJ1-1; TRBD1 might be the D (6 bases). V was pared by 4 bases and J by 2 bases, with 15 bases between. This CDR3 has 15 residues. Germline lookup yields CDR1 SGHNT and CDR2 YYREEE (reference sequence). CDR3 sequence reads: CASSQGQIRNTEAFF. The CDR3 DNA is TGTGCCAGCAGCCAAGGACAGATAAGAAACACTGAAGCTTTCTTT. Full variable domain (outside the CDR3, taken from reference TRBV5-4 and TRBJ1-1): ETGVTQSPTHLIKTRGQQVTLRCSSQSGHNTVSWYQQALGQGPQFIFQYYREEENGRGNFPPRFSGLQFPNYSSELNVNALELDDSALYLCASSQGQIRNTEAFFGQGTRLTVV.

J is TRBJ2-1 and V is TRBV11-2; TRBD2 aligns across 13 bases. Losses at the gene ends were 4 bases for V and 4 bases for J; bases not matched to a gene: 4. Germline CDR1 SGHAT, CDR2 FQNNGV. The CDR3 totals 16 residues. Written as DNA, the CDR3 is TGTGCCAGCAGCTCTCCGGGACTAGCGGGATACAATGAGCAGTTCTTC. Translating it yields CASSSPGLAGYNEQFF.

The chain couples TRBV7-2 to TRBJ1-3; 7 bases align to TRBD1. Germline V CDR1 and CDR2: SGHTA, FQGNSA. The V and J ends lost 3 bases and 4 bases, in that order; junction bases with no gene match: 12. This CDR3 has 17 residues. The CDR3 protein is CASSLAPRQGGGNTIYF. Written as DNA, the CDR3 is TGTGCCAGCAGCTTGGCACCCCGACAGGGAGGCGGAAACACCATATATTTT.

Concerning this clone: At one end the junction does not follow the germline gene, possibly because of a read error. The chain uses TRBV12-3 or TRBV12-4 and TRBJ2-7; the match to TRBD2 covers 12 bases. This CDR3 has 11 amino acids. The CDR3 sequence is CASSSTSGRNF. In nucleotides, the CDR3 is TGTGCCAGCAGTTCGACTAGCGGGAGAAACTTC.

J is TRBJ1-6 and V is TRBV15; no clear D. The CDR3 loop spans 16 amino acids. The V end was cut by 0 bases, the J end by 2 bases, with 8 bases between. CDR1 is LNHNV, CDR2 YYDKDF, per germline (reference sequence). In nucleotides, the CDR3 is TGTGCCACCAGCAGAGACTACAGCACCTATAATTCACCCCTCCACTTT. This sequence encodes CATSRDYSTYNSPLHF.

The chain recombines TRBV6-4 with TRBJ1-5; D gene ambiguous. Trimming took 2 bases from V and 4 from J, leaving 12 bases between them. This CDR3 spans 15 amino acids. Germline CDR1 and CDR2: MRHNA and SNTAGT. The DNA of the CDR3 is TGTGCCAGCAGTGACGGGGAAGGAACTAATCAGCCCCAGCATTTT. Amino acids: CASSDGEGTNQPQHF.

The chain uses TRBV4-2 and TRBJ2-3; 9 bases line up with TRBD2. With 0 bases clipped from V and 5 bases from J, the junction kept 6 bases outside the gene matches. This CDR3 spans 16 amino acids. Germline-derived CDR1 and CDR2 are LGHNA and YNFKEQ. DNA for the CDR3: TGTGCCAGCAGCCAAGATTCTAGCGGGGTTAGAGATACGCAGTATTTT. It is translated as CASSQDSSGVRDTQYF.

The chain employs TRBV12-5 and TRBJ2-7; 7 positions agree with TRBD1. Germline CDR1 is LGHNT and CDR2 is FRNRAP. The CDR3 extends over 12 amino acids. The V segment lost 8 bases and the J segment 5 bases; nucleotides outside the gene matches: 6. DNA for the CDR3: TGTGCTAGTAAGGGGGCGACCCACGAGCAGTACTTC. Translating it yields CASKGATHEQYF.

This clone came up once. The rearrangement uses TRBV2 and TRBJ2-3; 9 nucleotides match TRBD2. Germline V CDR1 and CDR2: SNHLY, FYNNEI. CDR3 length equals 15 residues. The V gene end was trimmed by 3 bases and the J gene end by 1 base; junction bases not matched to a gene: 2. The chain's CDR3 is CASSDRTSGTDTQYF. For the CDR3, the DNA is TGTGCCAGCAGTGATCGGACTAGCGGCACAGATACGCAGTATTTT.

The chain employs TRBV7-3 and TRBJ1-2; 8 nucleotides align to TRBD1. Germline assignment: CDR1 SGHTA and CDR2 FQGTGA. The ends lost 5 bases at V and 6 bases at J; junction bases unmatched: 14. There are 16 residues in the CDR3. CDR3 amino acids: CASSTLFKDRENGYTF. CDR3 coding DNA: TGTGCCAGCAGCACTTTATTCAAGGACAGGGAGAATGGCTACACCTTC.

The chain carries TRBV28 and TRBJ1-5; D might be TRBD1 (6 bases). Trimming cost V 4 bases and J 2 bases, with 12 bases left between them. Germline-derived CDR1 and CDR2 are MDHEN and SYDVKM. This CDR3 has 15 residues. This CDR3 reads CASSSPGARNQPQHF. CDR3 in DNA: TGTGCCAGCAGTTCCCCAGGGGCGCGCAATCAGCCCCAGCATTTT.

The chain employs TRBV5-6 and TRBJ2-1; D remains ambiguous. Looked up from germline, CDR1 is SGHDT and CDR2 is YYEEEE. With 2 bases removed from V and 6 bases from J, the gap between germline ends came to 3 bases. The CDR3 has 11 residues. CDR3 region: CASSLLNEQFF. In DNA, the CDR3 is TGTGCCAGCAGCTTACTCAATGAGCAGTTCTTC.

This chain links TRBV10-3 with TRBJ1-2; D unclear. In germline, CDR1 is ENHRY, CDR2 SYGVKD. Trimming cost V 3 bases and J 0 bases, with 5 bases left between them. The CDR3 spans 13 residues. CDR3 region: CAISEKANYGYTF. The CDR3 region has the DNA TGTGCCATCAGTGAAAAGGCTAACTATGGCTACACCTTC.

V is TRBV7-8 and J is TRBJ1-5; no definite D call. The CDR3 has 15 residues. The V end was cut by 2 bases, the J end by 1 base, with 9 bases between. Germline CDR1 reads SGHVS; CDR2 reads FQNEAQ. CDR3 sequence reads: CASSLMVGSNQPQHF. The CDR3 coding sequence is TGTGCCAGCAGCTTAATGGTCGGGAGCAATCAGCCCCAGCATTTT.

The V gene is TRBV3-1 (or the pseudogene TRBV3-2), the J gene TRBJ1-5; D may be TRBD1 (6 bases). V was pared by 0 bases and J by 7 bases, with 13 bases between. Germline V gene sequence: CDR1 LGHDT, CDR2 YNNKEL (reference sequence). The CDR3 totals 15 residues. The CDR3 DNA sequence: TGTGCCAGCAGCCAAGAAAAAGGGGGGTCCCAGCCCCAGCATTTT. Amino acids: CASSQEKGGSQPQHF.

CDR3 sequence reads: CASSQGQGNDGEQYF. Written as DNA, the CDR3 is TGCGCCAGCAGCCAAGGACAGGGGAACGATGGCGAGCAGTACTTC. This rearrangement joins TRBV4-1 to TRBJ2-7; 8 bases are shared with TRBD1. CDR1 is MGHRA, CDR2 YSYEKL, per germline. J was trimmed by 6 bases and V by 1 base; bases with no gene match: 8. The CDR3 runs 15 residues.

This clone was counted once. CDR3 protein: CASSPSGTGLGYTF. As DNA, the CDR3 is TGTGCCAGCTCACCCTCCGGGACAGGGTTAGGCTACACCTTC. The V call is TRBV18, the J call TRBJ1-2; 9 bases fit TRBD1. The length of the CDR3 is 14 residues. After removal of 3 bases from V and 8 bases from J, the junction contained 7 bases not matched to a gene. Germline CDR1 and CDR2: KGHSH and LQKENI.

V is TRBV28 and J is TRBJ1-4; D is possibly TRBD1 (5 bases). Germline lookup yields CDR1 MDHEN and CDR2 SYDVKM. This CDR3 comprises 13 residues. Trimming stripped 2 bases from V and 7 bases from J, with 8 bases between. The CDR3 here is CASSLTGIEKLFF. The CDR3 region has the DNA TGTGCCAGCAGTTTAACAGGAATTGAAAAACTGTTTTTT.

Here the CDR3 DNA reads TGTGCCAGCAGTTACAGGGGGCCGAGCACTGAAGCTTTCTTT. Protein sequence: CASSYRGPSTEAFF. V is TRBV6-5 and J is TRBJ1-1, with TRBD1 identical over 7 bases. The CDR3 is 14 amino acids. V shed 2 bases and J 4 bases; nucleotides not matched to a gene: 4. Looked up from germline, CDR1 is MNHEY and CDR2 is SVGAGI.

The chain carries TRBV19 and TRBJ1-1; TRBD1 aligns across 7 bases. CDR1 is LNHDA and CDR2 is SQIVND in the germline V gene (reference sequence). The CDR3 covers 16 residues. With V trimmed by 5 bases and J by 0 bases, 9 bases remained unmatched. CDR3 in DNA: TGTGCCAGTAGTCTCCTACAGGGGAGCATGAACACTGAAGCTTTCTTT. This translates into CASSLLQGSMNTEAFF.

This chain links TRBV7-9 with TRBJ1-4; D is possibly TRBD1 (5 bases). The length of the CDR3 is 14 residues. V gave up 3 bases and J gave up 4 bases, with 9 bases separating them. Per germline, CDR1 SEHNR and CDR2 FQNEAQ (reference sequence). DNA for the CDR3: TGTGCCAGCAGCTTCAGGGCCTATAATGAAAAACTGTTTTTT. This gives the protein CASSFRAYNEKLFF. Filled out from reference TRBV7-9 and TRBJ1-4, the complete variable domain reads DTGVSQNPRHKITKRGQNVTFRCDPISEHNRLYWYRQTLGQGPEFLTYFQNEAQLEKSRLLSDRFSAERPKGSFSTLEIQRTEQGDSAMYLCASSFRAYNEKLFFGSGTQLSVL.